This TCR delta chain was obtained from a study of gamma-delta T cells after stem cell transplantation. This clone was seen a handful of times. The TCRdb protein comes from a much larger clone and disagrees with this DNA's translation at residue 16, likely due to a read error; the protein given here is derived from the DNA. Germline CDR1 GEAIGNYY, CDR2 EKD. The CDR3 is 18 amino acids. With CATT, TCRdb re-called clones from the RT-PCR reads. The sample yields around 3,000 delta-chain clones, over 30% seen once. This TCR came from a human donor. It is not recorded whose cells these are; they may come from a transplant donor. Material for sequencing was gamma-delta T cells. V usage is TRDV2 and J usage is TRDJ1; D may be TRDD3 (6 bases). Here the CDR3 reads CACDTLSTEGDSTDKPIF. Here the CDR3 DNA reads TGTGCCTGTGACACCTTGTCCACTGAGGGGGACAGTACCGATAAACCCATCTTT.